This TCR beta chain was sequenced for a study of molecular identifiers for immune sequencing clone quantification. Study observations and caveats: Whereas clones above 20 RNA copies held under 1% of naive-cell molecules, they held over 97% of effector molecules.

Naive CD8 library inputs spanned about 18,000 to 1,100,000 sorted cells and 10%, 30% or 50% RNA. Listed TCR primers and previously described methods were used for bulk TCR libraries. TCRdb re-called the PCR reads through MiXCR, storing one row per CDR3 protein. This sample yields about 100,000 distinct CDR3 sequences, of which 30% to 45% are seen a single time; about 9.1% belongs to the top ten. Regarding this clonotype: Its antigen is not identified.

Sequencing input: naive CD8+ T cells from blood, with Jurkat cell RNA spiked in. The subset is: FACS-sorted CD8+CD4-CCR7+CD45RA+ naive T cells. This receptor was obtained from a human donor in good health. Some libraries in this study had Jurkat cell RNA spiked in.

CDR3 sequence (DNA): TGCGCCAGCAGCCCCGGGAAGTACGAGCAGTACTTC. As protein: CASSPGKYEQYF. The rearrangement uses TRBV5-1 and TRBJ2-7; the D gene is possibly TRBD2 (5 bases). The germline V gene has CDR1 SGHRS and CDR2 YFSETQ. There are 12 residues in the CDR3. V was shortened by 4 bases and J by 4 bases, with 9 bases between the two germline ends.